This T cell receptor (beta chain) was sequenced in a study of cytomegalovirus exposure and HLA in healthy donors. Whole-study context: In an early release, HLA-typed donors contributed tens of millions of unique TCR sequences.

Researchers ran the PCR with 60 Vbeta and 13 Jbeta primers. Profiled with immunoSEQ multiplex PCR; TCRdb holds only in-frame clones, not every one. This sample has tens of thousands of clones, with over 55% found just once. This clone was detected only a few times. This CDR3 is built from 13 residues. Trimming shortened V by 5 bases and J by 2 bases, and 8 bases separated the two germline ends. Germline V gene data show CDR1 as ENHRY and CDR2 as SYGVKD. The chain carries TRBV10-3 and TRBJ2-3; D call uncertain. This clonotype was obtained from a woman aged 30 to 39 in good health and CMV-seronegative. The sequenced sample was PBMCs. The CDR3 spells CAISHTHTDTQYF. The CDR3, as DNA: TGTGCCATCAGTCACACCCACACAGATACGCAGTATTTT.